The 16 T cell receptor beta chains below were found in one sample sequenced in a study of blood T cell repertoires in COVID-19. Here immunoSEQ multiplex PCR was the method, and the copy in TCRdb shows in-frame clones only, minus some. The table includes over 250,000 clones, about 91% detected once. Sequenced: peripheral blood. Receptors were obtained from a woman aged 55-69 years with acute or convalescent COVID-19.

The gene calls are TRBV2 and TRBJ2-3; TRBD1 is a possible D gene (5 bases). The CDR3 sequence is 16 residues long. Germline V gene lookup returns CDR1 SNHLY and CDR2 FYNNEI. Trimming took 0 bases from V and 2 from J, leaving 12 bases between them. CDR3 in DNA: TGTGCCAGCAGTGAAGCGCTTTCGGACATCACAGATACGCAGTATTTT. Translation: CASSEALSDITDTQYF. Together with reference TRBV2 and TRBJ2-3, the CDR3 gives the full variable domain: EPEVTQTPSHQVTQMGQEVILRCVPISNHLYFYWYRQILGQKVEFLVSFYNNEISEKSEIFDDQFSVERPDGSNFTLKIRSTKLEDSAMYFCASSEALSDITDTQYFGPGTRLTVL.

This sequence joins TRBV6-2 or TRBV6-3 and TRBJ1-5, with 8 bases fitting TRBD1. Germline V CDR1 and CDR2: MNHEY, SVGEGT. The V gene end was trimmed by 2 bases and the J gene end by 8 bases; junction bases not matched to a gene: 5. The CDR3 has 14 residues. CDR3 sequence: CASSYIGQGKPQHF. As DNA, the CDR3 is TGTGCCAGCAGTTACATTGGACAGGGTAAGCCCCAGCATTTT.

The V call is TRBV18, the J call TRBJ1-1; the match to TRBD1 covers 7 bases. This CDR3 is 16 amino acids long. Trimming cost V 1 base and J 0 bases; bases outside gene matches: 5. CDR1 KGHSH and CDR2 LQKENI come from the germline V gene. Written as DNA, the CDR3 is TGTGCCAGCTCACCACTGAGACAGGGAATGAACACTGAAGCTTTCTTT. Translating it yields CASSPLRQGMNTEAFF.

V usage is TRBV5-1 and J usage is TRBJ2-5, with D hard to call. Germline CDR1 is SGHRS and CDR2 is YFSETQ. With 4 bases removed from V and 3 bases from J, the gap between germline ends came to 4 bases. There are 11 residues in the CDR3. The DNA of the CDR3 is TGCGCCAGCAGCGAGAAAGAGACCCAGTACTTC. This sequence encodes CASSEKETQYF.

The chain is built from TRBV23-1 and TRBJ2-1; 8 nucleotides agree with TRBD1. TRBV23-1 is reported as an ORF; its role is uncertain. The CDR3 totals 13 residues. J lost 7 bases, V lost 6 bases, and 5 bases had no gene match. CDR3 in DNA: TGCGCCAGCAGGCGACAGGGGAGAAATGAGCAGTTCTTC. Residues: CASRRQGRNEQFF.

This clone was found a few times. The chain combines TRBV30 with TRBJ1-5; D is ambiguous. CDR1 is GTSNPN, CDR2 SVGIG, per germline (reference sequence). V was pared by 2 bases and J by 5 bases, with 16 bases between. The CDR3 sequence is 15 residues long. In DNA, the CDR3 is TGTGCCTGGAGTCCGACCTTAAGGAGGGATCAGCCCCAGCATTTT. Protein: CAWSPTLRRDQPQHF.

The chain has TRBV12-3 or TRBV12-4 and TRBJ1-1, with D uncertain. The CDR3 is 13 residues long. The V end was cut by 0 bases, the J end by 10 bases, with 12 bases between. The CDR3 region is CASSLAVTFGAFF. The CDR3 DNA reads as TGTGCCAGCAGTTTAGCGGTAACCTTCGGAGCTTTCTTT.

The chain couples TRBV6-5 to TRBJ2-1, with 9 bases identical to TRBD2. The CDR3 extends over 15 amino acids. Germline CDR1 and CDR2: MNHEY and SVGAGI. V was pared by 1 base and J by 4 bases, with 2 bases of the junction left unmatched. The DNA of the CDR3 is TGTGCCAGCAGTTACTTGGCGGGGGGGTACAATGAGCAGTTCTTC. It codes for CASSYLAGGYNEQFF.

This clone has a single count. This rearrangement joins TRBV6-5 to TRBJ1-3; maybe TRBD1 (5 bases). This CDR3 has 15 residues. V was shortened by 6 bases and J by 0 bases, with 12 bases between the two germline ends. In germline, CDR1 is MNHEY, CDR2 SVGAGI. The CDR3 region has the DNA TGTGCCAGCAGCCGAGACAGCAGCTCTGGAAACACCATATATTTT. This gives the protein CASSRDSSSGNTIYF.

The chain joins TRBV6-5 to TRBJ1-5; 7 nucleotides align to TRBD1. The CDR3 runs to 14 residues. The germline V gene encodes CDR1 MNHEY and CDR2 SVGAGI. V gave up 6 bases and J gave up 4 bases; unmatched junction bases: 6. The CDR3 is CASRATGPNQPQHF. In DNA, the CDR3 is TGTGCCAGCAGGGCGACAGGGCCTAATCAGCCCCAGCATTTT.

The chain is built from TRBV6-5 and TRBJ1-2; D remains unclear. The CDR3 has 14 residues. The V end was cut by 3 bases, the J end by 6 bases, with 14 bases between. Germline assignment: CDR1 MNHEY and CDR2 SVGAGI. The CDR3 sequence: CASSYSQGRDGYTF. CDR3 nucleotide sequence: TGTGCCAGCAGTTATAGTCAAGGGAGGGATGGCTACACCTTC.

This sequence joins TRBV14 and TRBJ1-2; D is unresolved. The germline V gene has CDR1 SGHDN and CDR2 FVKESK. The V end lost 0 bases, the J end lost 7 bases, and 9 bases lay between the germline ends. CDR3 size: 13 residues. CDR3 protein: CASSQDMRSGYTF. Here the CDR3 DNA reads TGTGCCAGCAGCCAAGATATGCGATCTGGCTACACCTTC.

CDR3 sequence reads: CASLNRVEGYTF. The CDR3 DNA reads TGTGCCAGTTTAAACAGGGTGGAAGGCTACACCTTC. V usage is TRBV19 and J usage is TRBJ1-2, with D possibly TRBD1 on 6 matching bases. The CDR3 consists of 12 residues. Germline V lookup: CDR1 LNHDA, CDR2 SQIVND (reference sequence). The V gene lost 8 bases and the J gene lost 8 bases, with 15 bases spanning the gap.

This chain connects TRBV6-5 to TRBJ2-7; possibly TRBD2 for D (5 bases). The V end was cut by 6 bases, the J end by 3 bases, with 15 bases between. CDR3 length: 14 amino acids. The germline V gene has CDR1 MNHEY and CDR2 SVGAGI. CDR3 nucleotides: TGTGCCAGCAGACCTAGAGGACTTGACTACGAGCAGTACTTC. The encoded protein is CASRPRGLDYEQYF.

Here the CDR3 reads CASSYTGGRYNEQFF. CDR3 coding DNA: TGTGCCAGCAGTTACACGGGGGGCCGTTACAATGAGCAGTTCTTC. The V call is TRBV6-6, the J call TRBJ2-1, with D possibly TRBD2 on 7 matching bases. Germline CDR1 reads MNHNY; CDR2 reads SVGAGI (reference sequence). This CDR3 is built from 15 residues. Trimming took off 2 bases at V and 4 bases at J, with 12 bases between the two ends.

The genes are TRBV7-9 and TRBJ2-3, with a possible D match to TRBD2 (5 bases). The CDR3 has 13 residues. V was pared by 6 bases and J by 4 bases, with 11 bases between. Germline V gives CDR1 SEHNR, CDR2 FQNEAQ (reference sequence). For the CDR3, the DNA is TGTGCCAGCAGGCTAGCTTCTCCAGATACGCAGTATTTT. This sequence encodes CASRLASPDTQYF.